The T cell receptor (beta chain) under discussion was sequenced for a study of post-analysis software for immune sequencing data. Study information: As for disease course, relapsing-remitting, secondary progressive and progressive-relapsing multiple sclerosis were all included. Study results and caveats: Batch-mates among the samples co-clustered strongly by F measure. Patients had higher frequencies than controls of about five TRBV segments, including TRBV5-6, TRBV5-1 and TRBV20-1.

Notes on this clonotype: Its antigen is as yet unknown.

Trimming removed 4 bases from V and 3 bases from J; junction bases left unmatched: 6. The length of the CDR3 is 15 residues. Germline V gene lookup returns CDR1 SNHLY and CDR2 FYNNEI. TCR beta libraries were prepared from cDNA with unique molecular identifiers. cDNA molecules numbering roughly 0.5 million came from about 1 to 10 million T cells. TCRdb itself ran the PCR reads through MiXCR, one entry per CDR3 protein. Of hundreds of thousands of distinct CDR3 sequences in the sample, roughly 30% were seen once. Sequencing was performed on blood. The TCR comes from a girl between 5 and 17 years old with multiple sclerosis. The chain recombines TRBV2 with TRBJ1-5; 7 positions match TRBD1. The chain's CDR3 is CASSGQGTNNQPQHF. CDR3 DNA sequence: TGTGCCAGCAGTGGACAGGGAACTAACAATCAGCCCCAGCATTTT.